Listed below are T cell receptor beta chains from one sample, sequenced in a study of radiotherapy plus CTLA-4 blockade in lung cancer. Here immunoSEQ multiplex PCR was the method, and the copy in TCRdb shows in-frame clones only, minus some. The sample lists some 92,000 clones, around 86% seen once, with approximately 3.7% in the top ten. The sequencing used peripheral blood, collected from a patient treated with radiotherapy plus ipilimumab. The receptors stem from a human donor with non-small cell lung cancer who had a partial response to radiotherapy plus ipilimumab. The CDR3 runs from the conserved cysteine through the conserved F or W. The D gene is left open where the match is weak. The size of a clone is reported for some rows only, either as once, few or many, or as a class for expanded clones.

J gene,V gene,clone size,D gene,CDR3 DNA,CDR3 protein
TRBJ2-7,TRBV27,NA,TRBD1,TGTGCCAGCAGTTTTCGGACAGGGATGAACGAGCAGTACTTC,CASSFRTGMNEQYF
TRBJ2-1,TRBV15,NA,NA,TGTGCCACCAGCCCCACCCCAGGAATCTCCTACAATGAGCAGTTCTTC,CATSPTPGISYNEQFF
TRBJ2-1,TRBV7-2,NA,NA,TGTGCCAGCAATTCTAGGGGGAGGGGGAGAAACAATGAGCAGTTCTTC,CASNSRGRGRNNEQFF
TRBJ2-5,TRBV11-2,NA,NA,TGTGCCAGCAGCAGGGGCGGGCAGGGGGGTCAGGAGACCCAGTACTTC,CASSRGGQGGQETQYF
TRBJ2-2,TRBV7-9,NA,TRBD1,TGTGCCAGCAGAAAGGACAGGACGAACACCGGGGAGCTGTTTTTT,CASRKDRTNTGELFF
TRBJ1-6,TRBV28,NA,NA,TGTGCCAGCAGTCGGACAGATATGTATAATTCACCCCTCCACTTT,CASSRTDMYNSPLHF
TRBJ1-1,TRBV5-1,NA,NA,TGCGCCAGCAGCGTATCTACAGGGAATGAAGCTTTCTTT,CASSVSTGNEAFF
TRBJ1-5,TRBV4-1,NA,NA,TGCGCCAGCAGCCAACCCACCATGGGGGGAAATCAGCCCCAGCATTTT,CASSQPTMGGNQPQHF
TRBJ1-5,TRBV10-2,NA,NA,TGCGCCAGCAGTGTCAGGGGCGATCAGCCCCAGCATTTT,CASSVRGDQPQHF
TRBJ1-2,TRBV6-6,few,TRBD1,TGTGCCTCCTCCCCAGGGGGCGTCTATGGCTACACCTTC,CASSPGGVYGYTF
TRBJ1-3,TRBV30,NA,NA,TGTGCCTGGAGGGGGGCCTGGCGTGATGGAAACACCATATATTTT,CAWRGAWRDGNTIYF
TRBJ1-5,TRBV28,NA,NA,TGTGCCAGCAGTTACGGACAGAAATATCAGCCCCAGCATTTT,CASSYGQKYQPQHF
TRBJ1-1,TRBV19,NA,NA,TGTGCCAGTAGCATCAGGGGTGCGGTGAACACTGAAGCTTTCTTT,CASSIRGAVNTEAFF
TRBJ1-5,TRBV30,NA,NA,TGTGCCTGGAGTGCGAGGGGGGGGAATGGTGGTAATCAGCCCCAGCATTTT,CAWSARGGNGGNQPQHF
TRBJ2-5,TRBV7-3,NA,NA,TGTGCCAGCAGCTTACGGGAAGGGGGGACCCAGTACTTC,CASSLREGGTQYF
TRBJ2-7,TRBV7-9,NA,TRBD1,TGTGCCAGCAGCTTCGGGCAGGGGGTCGACGAGCAGTACTTC,CASSFGQGVDEQYF
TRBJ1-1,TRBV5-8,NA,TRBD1,TGTGCCAGCAGCCTATGGACAGGGGAGGGCACTGAAGCTTTCTTT,CASSLWTGEGTEAFF
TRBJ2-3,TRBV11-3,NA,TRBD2,TGTGCCAGCAGCTCGCGCCTAGCGGAGACCACAGATACGCAGTATTTT,CASSSRLAETTDTQYF
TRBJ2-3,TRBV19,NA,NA,TGTGCCAGTAGTATAGAGGCTAGCACAGATACGCAGTATTTT,CASSIEASTDTQYF